The entry that follows covers one T cell receptor beta chain sequence. Antigen unknown. This sample was taken from a study of cytomegalovirus exposure and HLA in healthy donors. Overall study: The Caucasian-associated ancestry cluster held around four fifths of around 380 genotyped donors.

A multiplex PCR was run with 60 Vbeta primers and 13 Jbeta primers. Assay used: immunoSEQ multiplex PCR; TCRdb lists only in-frame clones, some missing. This table holds about 170,000 clones, roughly 70% found once. This CDR3 is built from 13 residues. The germline V gene encodes CDR1 SGHKS and CDR2 YYEKEE (reference sequence). V was cut by 4 bases and J by 2 bases, with 9 bases left in between. Study observations and caveats: There were reportedly fewer N-insertions in an Asian-associated ancestry cluster than the roughly 670-donor mean, in a later analysis.

The chain uses TRBV5-5 and TRBJ1-1; TRBD1 might be the D (5 bases). This TCR derives from a girl aged 10 to 17 in good health and CMV-seronegative. The sample taken for sequencing was PBMCs. Written as DNA, the CDR3 is TGTGCCAGCAGCCCTCAGGGTAACACTGAAGCTTTCTTT. This translates into CASSPQGNTEAFF.